This T cell receptor beta chain stems from a study of OX40 agonist ivuxolimab in advanced cancers. Study overall: Ivuxolimab doses were 0.01, 0.1, 0.3, 1.5, 3 or 10 mg/kg every 2 weeks. Antecedent anti-PD-1, anti-PD-L1 or anti-CTLA-4 therapy was permissible, with around 40% having received some. Points from the study as a whole: Normalized T-cell clonal expansion was also low in some nonresponders.

This clone was observed a single time. Antigen unknown. Some clones are missing from TCRdb's copy, which holds only in-frame ones; the method was immunoSEQ multiplex PCR. The data show around 80,000 clones, over 85% seen once. The CDR3 covers 15 residues. Germline V lookup: CDR1 WSHSY, CDR2 SAAADI. Trimming removed 8 bases at V and 0 bases at J, with 14 bases between. The TCR originated in an adult with an advanced solid tumor such as melanoma, head and neck, liver or kidney cancer. The source was CD4+ or CD8+ T cells sorted from blood, collected in a trial of the OX40 agonist ivuxolimab. The chain uses TRBV10-2 and TRBJ1-5; D is possibly TRBD1 (6 bases). CDR3 protein: CASSGVPHSNQPQHF. As DNA, the CDR3 is TGCGCCAGCTCAGGGGTACCTCATAGCAATCAGCCCCAGCATTTT.